A single sample gave rise to the 5 T cell receptor beta chains below, sequenced in a study of CD8+CD57+ T cells in acquired aplastic anemia. In patients chosen for sequencing, flow cytometry had shown CD8+CD57+ cell expansion. Using genomic DNA as the template, TCR beta VDJ and CDR3 profiling was carried out. A single record per CDR3 protein comes from TCRdb applying MiXCR to the reads. The sample lists 150,000 to 200,000 distinct CDR3 sequences; about 60% were seen once. The sample consisted of sorted CD4+, CD8+, or CD8+CD57+ T cells (not recorded which) from PBMCs. These receptors were taken from a human donor with aplastic anemia.

The table lists this clonotype with a few counts. V gene TRBV6-1 combines with J gene TRBJ1-2; 7 bases align to TRBD1. The trim removed 4 bases at V and 1 base at J, leaving 3 bases unmatched. This CDR3 is 14 amino acids long. CDR1 MNHNS and CDR2 SASEGT come from the germline V gene. CDR3 coding DNA: TGTGCCAGCAGTGGGGGGACAGATAACTATGGCTACACCTTC. Its protein product is CASSGGTDNYGYTF.

The J gene is TRBJ2-5, the V gene TRBV7-8; TRBD2 matches at 9 bases. The ends lost 6 bases at V and 0 bases at J; junction bases unmatched: 2. Germline V lookup: CDR1 SGHVS, CDR2 FQNEAQ. The length of the CDR3 is 14 residues. The CDR3 here is CASRLAGYQETQYF. In DNA, the CDR3 is TGTGCCAGCAGACTAGCGGGCTACCAAGAGACCCAGTACTTC.

V and J are TRBV7-3 and TRBJ2-5; tentative D call: TRBD2 (5 bases). The CDR3 is 13 amino acids. Per the germline V gene, CDR1 is SGHTA and CDR2 is FQGTGA. Trimming left V 5 bases short and J 4 bases short, with 11 bases between. The CDR3 DNA follows: TGTGCCAGCAGCGTAGGCGGAGGAGAGACCCAGTACTTC. Translating it yields CASSVGGGETQYF. Full variable domain (missing parts from reference TRBV7-3 and TRBJ2-5): GAGVSQTPSNKVTEKGKYVELRCDPISGHTALYWYRQSLGQGPEFLIYFQGTGAADDSGLPNDRFFAVRPEGSVSTLKIQRTERGDSAVYLCASSVGGGETQYFGPGTRLLVL.

This clonotype was found many times. The rearrangement uses TRBV6-2 or TRBV6-3 and TRBJ2-2, with 7 bases that match TRBD1. The length of the CDR3 is 16 residues. V lost 0 bases, J lost 3 bases, and 4 bases stayed unmatched. CDR1 and CDR2 from the germline V gene are MNHEY and SVGEGT. The CDR3 DNA follows: TGTGCCAGCAGTTACTCGAGGGACAGATACACCGGGGAGCTGTTTTTT. As protein: CASSYSRDRYTGELFF.

The chain links TRBV15 to TRBJ2-7, with D maybe TRBD1 (5 bases). V lost 8 bases and J lost 2, with 10 bases in between. This CDR3 has 12 residues. Germline V gene sequence: CDR1 LNHNV, CDR2 YYDKDF (reference sequence). The CDR3: CATGAGTYEQYF. The DNA for the CDR3 is TGTGCCACCGGGGCAGGGACCTACGAGCAGTACTTC.